The 9 T cell receptor beta chains reported below all come from one sample, sequenced in a study of blood T cell repertoires in COVID-19. The repertoire was sequenced with immunoSEQ multiplex PCR; TCRdb's copy has only in-frame clones and lacks some. The sample yields tens of thousands of clones, approximately 88% seen once. The specimen was peripheral blood. Receptors originate from a human donor with active COVID-19. The donor label of this sample is uncertain.

V gene TRBV3-1 (or the pseudogene TRBV3-2) combines with J gene TRBJ2-3, with D uncertain. Germline CDR1 and CDR2: LGHDT and YNNKEL (reference sequence). The V gene lost 3 bases and the J gene lost 2 bases, with 9 bases spanning the gap. There are 14 residues in the CDR3. This CDR3 reads CASSHSVVTDTQYF. The DNA for the CDR3 is TGTGCCAGCAGCCACAGCGTAGTCACAGATACGCAGTATTTT.

This clone has a handful of counts. CDR3 protein: CASSLRSGGENIQYF. For the CDR3, the DNA is TGTGCCAGCAGCTTAAGGTCAGGAGGGGAAAACATTCAGTACTTC. The gene calls are TRBV7-3 and TRBJ2-4; weak D call: TRBD2 (6 bases). The germline V and J ends were trimmed by 1 base and 5 bases, with 12 bases remaining between them. Germline assignment: CDR1 SGHTA and CDR2 FQGTGA. The CDR3 consists of 15 residues. Complete variable domain (other parts from reference TRBV7-3 and TRBJ2-4): GAGVSQTPSNKVTEKGKYVELRCDPISGHTALYWYRQSLGQGPEFLIYFQGTGAADDSGLPNDRFFAVRPEGSVSTLKIQRTERGDSAVYLCASSLRSGGENIQYFGAGTRLSVL.

V gene TRBV7-6 combines with J gene TRBJ2-2; 8 nucleotides align to TRBD1. This CDR3 comprises 17 residues. J was trimmed by 4 bases and V by 4 bases; bases with no gene match: 11. Germline V gene data show CDR1 as SGHVS and CDR2 as FNYEAQ. In DNA form, the CDR3 reads TGTGCCAGCAGCTACGGGACCGGGACAGGACCCACCGGGGAGCTGTTTTTT. This translates into CASSYGTGTGPTGELFF. Filled out from reference TRBV7-6 and TRBJ2-2, the complete variable domain reads GAGVSQSPRYKVTKRGQDVALRCDPISGHVSLYWYRQALGQGPEFLTYFNYEAQQDKSGLPNDRFSAERPEGSISTLTIQRTEQRDSAMYRCASSYGTGTGPTGELFFGEGSRLTVL.

On this clone: A junction end diverges from the germline sequence, so it may reflect a read error. This chain links TRBV7-3 with TRBJ2-5; 15 nucleotides align to TRBD2. CDR3 length: 14 residues. CDR1 is SGHTA, CDR2 FQGTGA, per germline. Here the CDR3 DNA reads TGTGCCAGCAGCCCAGGGACTAGCGGGGGGCCCCAATACTTC. Protein sequence: CASSPGTSGGPQYF.

The J gene is TRBJ1-5, the V gene TRBV28; 8 bases map to TRBD1. V lost 6 bases to trimming and J lost 7 bases; unmatched junction nucleotides: 11. Germline-derived CDR1 and CDR2 are MDHEN and SYDVKM. The CDR3 has 15 amino acids. CDR3 bases: TGTGCCAGCAGCCTAATGGACAGGGCGAGACAGCCCCAGCATTTT. Protein sequence: CASSLMDRARQPQHF.

The J gene is TRBJ2-1, the V gene TRBV27; D is perhaps TRBD2 (6 bases). The CDR3 is made up of 16 amino acids. Trimming took 5 bases from V and 0 from J, leaving 14 bases between them. Germline V gives CDR1 MNHEY, CDR2 SMNVEV (reference sequence). The CDR3, as DNA: TGTGCCAGCAGTCGGGCGGGGCAGGACTCCTACAATGAGCAGTTCTTC. It encodes CASSRAGQDSYNEQFF.

This chain links TRBV7-2 with TRBJ1-3, with D perhaps matching TRBD1 (6 bases). Germline CDR1 SGHTA, CDR2 FQGNSA. CDR3 length: 15 amino acids. V was cut by 5 bases and J by 4 bases, with 15 bases left in between. The CDR3 protein is CASSPTWGPGNTIYF. CDR3 bases: TGTGCCAGCAGCCCCACTTGGGGGCCCGGAAACACCATATATTTT.

The chain employs TRBV29-1 and TRBJ2-2; D might be TRBD1 (5 bases). Trimming removed 4 bases from V and 0 bases from J, with 12 bases in between. The CDR3 is 15 residues long. Germline V gene data show CDR1 as SQVTM and CDR2 as ANQGSEA. CDR3 region: CSVGRGRPNTGELFF. The CDR3 DNA sequence: TGCAGCGTTGGAAGGGGCAGACCGAACACCGGGGAGCTGTTTTTT.

The rearrangement joins TRBV7-8 to TRBJ1-4; tentative D call: TRBD1 (6 bases). Trimming shortened V by 1 base and J by 7 bases, and 19 bases separated the two germline ends. This CDR3 has 17 residues. Germline V lookup: CDR1 SGHVS, CDR2 FQNEAQ. DNA of the CDR3: TGTGCCAGCAGCTTAGTTAGGACAGATCTAGGTGGTGAAAAACTGTTTTTT. Protein: CASSLVRTDLGGEKLFF.